The T cell receptor (beta chain) described here comes from a study of blood T cell repertoires in COVID-19. From germline, CDR1 is GTSNPN and CDR2 SVGIG (reference sequence). The CDR3 runs 13 residues. V dropped 2 bases and J dropped 5; count of bases not matched to a gene: 4. Profiling relied on immunoSEQ multiplex PCR, and the TCRdb table lists in-frame clones only, not all of them. The repertoire holds some 70,000 clones, with about 73% as singletons. This TCR was recovered from a man aged 55-75 years with acute or convalescent COVID-19. The gene calls are TRBV30 and TRBJ1-2, with 8 positions matching TRBD1. Sequencing was carried out using peripheral blood. Written as DNA, the CDR3 is TGTGCCTGGAGTTTCACAGGGGGTTATGGCTACACCTTC. It yields the protein CAWSFTGGYGYTF.